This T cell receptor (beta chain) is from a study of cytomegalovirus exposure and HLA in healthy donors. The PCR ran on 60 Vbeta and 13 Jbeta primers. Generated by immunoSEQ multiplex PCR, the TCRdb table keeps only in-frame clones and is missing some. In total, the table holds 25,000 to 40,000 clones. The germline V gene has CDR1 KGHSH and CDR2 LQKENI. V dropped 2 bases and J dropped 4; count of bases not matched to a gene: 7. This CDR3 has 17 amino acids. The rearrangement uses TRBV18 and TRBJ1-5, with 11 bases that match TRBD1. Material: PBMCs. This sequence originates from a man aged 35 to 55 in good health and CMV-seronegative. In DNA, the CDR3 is TGTGCCAGCTCACCATTCCAAGGGACAGGGGGTAATCAGCCCCAGCATTTT. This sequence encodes CASSPFQGTGGNQPQHF.